The 29 T cell receptor beta chains presented below share a single source sample, sequenced in a study of T cell responses to AZD1222 COVID-19 vaccine. This table comes from immunoSEQ multiplex PCR, and its TCRdb copy is limited to in-frame clones, with some not included. Altogether roughly 180,000 clones are present, roughly nine tenths being singletons, with the ten largest covering under 2.5%. The sample in question was peripheral blood, obtained on day 0 of AZD1222 vaccination. The source of these receptors is an adult in good health.

The DNA of the CDR3 is TGTGCCAGTAGTATTATTGCCACCTCGGTGCTCGAAGCTTTCTTT. Translated, it gives CASSIIATSVLEAFF. The chain joins TRBV19 to TRBJ1-1; D remains ambiguous. Trimming took off 3 bases at V and 8 bases at J, with 19 bases between the two ends. The CDR3 runs to 15 residues. The germline V gene has CDR1 LNHDA and CDR2 SQIVND (reference sequence). Combining the CDR3 with reference TRBV19 and TRBJ1-1 gives the whole variable domain DGGITQSPKYLFRKEGQNVTLSCEQNLNHDAMYWYRQDPGQGLRLIYYSQIVNDFQKGDIAEGYSVSREKKESFPLTVTSAQKNPTAFYLCASSIIATSVLEAFFGQGTRLTVV.

V and J are TRBV11-3 and TRBJ1-1, with a tentative D call TRBD1 (5 bases). CDR3 length: 12 residues. V dropped 3 bases and J dropped 11 bases, with 13 bases sitting between them. Germline loops: CDR1 SGHNT, CDR2 YENEEA. The chain's CDR3 is CASSFSGTGAFF. CDR3 coding DNA: TGTGCCAGCAGCTTCTCGGGGACCGGGGCTTTCTTT.

This clone appeared once. This chain connects TRBV7-9 to TRBJ2-4; 9 bases match TRBD1. This CDR3 comprises 19 residues. V trimming: 1 base; J trimming: 2 bases; junction bases outside the gene matches: 12. Looked up from germline, CDR1 is SEHNR and CDR2 is FQNEAQ (reference sequence). CDR3 amino acids: CASSLVQDRGAWTKNIQYF. In DNA form, the CDR3 reads TGTGCCAGCAGCTTAGTACAGGACAGGGGAGCCTGGACCAAAAACATTCAGTACTTC.

This clone was observed a single time. CDR3 sequence (DNA): TGTGCCAGTAGTACCCTGGCTAGTAATCAGCCCCAGCATTTT. It yields the protein CASSTLASNQPQHF. V and J are TRBV19 and TRBJ1-5; the D is unclear. The V end lost 4 bases, the J end lost 4 bases, and 11 bases lay between the germline ends. The CDR3 is made up of 14 amino acids. Germline V gene data show CDR1 as LNHDA and CDR2 as SQIVND (reference sequence).

The chain carries TRBV6-5 and TRBJ1-1, with 7 bases matching TRBD1. The CDR3 is 15 amino acids. Germline V CDR1 and CDR2: MNHEY, SVGAGI. The junction had 6 bases not matched to a gene; V was cut back by 4 bases and J by 1 base. The CDR3 loop reads CASSLAGTANTEAFF. DNA of the CDR3: TGTGCCAGCAGTTTGGCGGGGACAGCGAACACTGAAGCTTTCTTT.

The chain joins TRBV3-1 (or the pseudogene TRBV3-2) to TRBJ2-5; maybe TRBD2 (6 bases). V was shortened by 2 bases and J by 4 bases, with 20 bases between the two germline ends. Germline V gene lookup returns CDR1 LGHDT and CDR2 YNNKEL (reference sequence). This CDR3 comprises 17 residues. The CDR3 is CASSQLRQASGGETQYF. CDR3 nucleotides: TGTGCCAGCAGCCAATTACGGCAGGCCTCCGGGGGAGAGACCCAGTACTTC.

The chain uses TRBV23-1 and TRBJ1-1; no clear D. TRBV23-1 is an ORF for which the function is uncertain. V was pared by 1 base and J by 3 bases, with 15 bases between. The CDR3 length is 16 residues. The DNA of the CDR3 is TGCGCCAGCAGTCAATACCCTGATGCAGACTACACTGAAGCTTTCTTT. Translating it yields CASSQYPDADYTEAFF.

The chain recombines TRBV27 with TRBJ2-3, with 8 bases identical to TRBD2. The germline CDR1 and CDR2 sequences are MNHEY and SMNVEV (reference sequence). CDR3 size: 15 residues. Trimming at V came to 3 bases and at J to 4 bases, leaving 6 bases not matched to a gene. CDR3 loop: CASSLYGGAPDTQYF. In DNA, the CDR3 is TGTGCCAGCAGTTTGTACGGGGGGGCCCCAGATACGCAGTATTTT.

The V call is TRBV11-3, the J call TRBJ2-1, with 12 positions matching TRBD2. The CDR3 runs to 16 residues. V lost 5 bases to trimming and J lost 3 bases; unmatched junction nucleotides: 5. CDR1 and CDR2 from the germline V gene are SGHNT and YENEEA. This CDR3 reads CASSRGLAGSYNEQFF. For the CDR3, the DNA is TGTGCCAGCAGCCGTGGACTAGCGGGGAGCTACAATGAGCAGTTCTTC.

The rearrangement links TRBV9 to TRBJ1-6; 8 positions agree with TRBD1. The CDR3 covers 15 residues. Germline CDR1 and CDR2: SGDLS and YYNGEE. Unmatched junction bases numbered 0, after V lost 0 bases and J lost 4 bases. CDR3 sequence: CASSVGQGYNSPLHF. Here the CDR3 DNA reads TGTGCCAGCAGCGTAGGACAGGGGTATAATTCACCCCTCCACTTT. Variable domain in full (rest from reference TRBV9 and TRBJ1-6): DSGVTQTPKHLITATGQRVTLRCSPRSGDLSVYWYQQSLDQGLQFLIQYYNGEERAKGNILERFSAQQFPDLHSELNLSSLELGDSALYFCASSVGQGYNSPLHFGNGTRLTVT.

The rearrangement uses TRBV25-1 and TRBJ1-2; no definite D call. The CDR3 sequence is 13 residues long. Trimming took 2 bases from V and 1 from J, leaving 5 bases between them. Germline lookup yields CDR1 MGHDK and CDR2 SYGVNS. This CDR3 is CASSEVYNYGYTF. The CDR3 DNA follows: TGTGCCAGCAGTGAAGTTTATAACTATGGCTACACCTTC.

The count of this clone is one. The gene calls are TRBV9 and TRBJ2-5; 9 nucleotides agree with TRBD1. Germline values: CDR1 SGDLS, CDR2 YYNGEE. CDR3 length: 14 residues. V dropped 5 bases and J dropped 4; count of bases not matched to a gene: 6. CDR3 region: CASSRSDRGETQYF. Written as DNA, the CDR3 is TGTGCCAGCAGTCGATCGGACAGGGGAGAGACCCAGTACTTC.

The chain combines TRBV27 with TRBJ2-7, with 8 bases fitting TRBD1. The ends lost 5 bases at V and 7 bases at J; junction bases unmatched: 10. This CDR3 is built from 14 residues. Germline CDR1 reads MNHEY; CDR2 reads SMNVEV (reference sequence). For the CDR3, the DNA is TGTGCCAGCAGTCCCCTGCAGGGGGCGTATGAGCAGTACTTC. Protein: CASSPLQGAYEQYF.

The CDR3 loop reads CASGSGAKNTEAFF. The DNA for the CDR3 is TGTGCCAGCGGCTCGGGGGCTAAGAACACTGAAGCTTTCTTT. The gene calls are TRBV7-8 and TRBJ1-1; a possible D gene is TRBD1 (6 bases). CDR1 is SGHVS and CDR2 is FQNEAQ in the germline V gene. CDR3 size: 14 residues. Trimming removed 8 bases from V and 1 base from J, with 14 bases in between.

CDR3 loop: CASRRTGTGNYGYTF. DNA of the CDR3: TGTGCCAGTAGACGTACCGGGACAGGGAACTATGGCTACACCTTC. The chain employs TRBV19 and TRBJ1-2, with 9 bases matching TRBD1. This CDR3 region has 15 residues. CDR1 LNHDA and CDR2 SQIVND come from the germline V gene (reference sequence). V lost 6 bases to trimming and J lost 2 bases; unmatched junction nucleotides: 7.

The V and J genes are TRBV11-2 and TRBJ2-2; D remains unclear. In germline, CDR1 is SGHAT, CDR2 FQNNGV. CDR3 length: 13 residues. Trimming took off 2 bases at V and 7 bases at J, with 8 bases between the two ends. The DNA of the CDR3 is TGTGCCAGCAGCTTACCAGCTCTCGGGGAGCTGTTTTTT. This encodes CASSLPALGELFF.

The chain is built from TRBV29-1 and TRBJ1-1; 7 bases map to TRBD1. J gave up 1 base and V 5 bases, and 7 bases lay outside the gene matches. CDR3 length: 14 amino acids. The germline V gene has CDR1 SQVTM and CDR2 ANQGSEA. For the CDR3, the DNA is TGCAGCGTTAATATCGGGACAGCGAACACTGAAGCTTTCTTT. This codes for CSVNIGTANTEAFF.

The rearrangement uses TRBV10-3 and TRBJ1-1; D perhaps matches TRBD1 (5 bases). Germline assignment: CDR1 ENHRY and CDR2 SYGVKD. V lost 6 bases, J lost 3 bases, and 14 bases lay in between. The CDR3 runs to 14 residues. The CDR3 DNA reads as TGTGCCATCAGCCCCGGGACGGCAGACACTGAAGCTTTCTTT. The encoded protein is CAISPGTADTEAFF.

The chain has TRBV24-1 and TRBJ2-7; 9 nucleotides align to TRBD1. In germline, CDR1 is KGHDR, CDR2 SFDVKD. V lost 4 bases, J lost 7 bases, and 7 bases stayed unmatched. This CDR3 has 14 amino acids. CDR3 DNA: TGTGCCACCAGTGACGGACAGGGGTTGAAGGAGCAGTACTTC. The encoded protein is CATSDGQGLKEQYF.

The V gene is TRBV20-1, the J gene TRBJ1-2, with a tentative D call TRBD1 (5 bases). The V and J ends lost 3 bases and 4 bases respectively, with 12 bases between them. The germline gives CDR1 DFQATT, CDR2 SNEGSKA (reference sequence). The CDR3 runs 13 residues. The DNA of the CDR3 is TGCAGTGCTAGTGAAGACAGCTTCTATGGCTACACCTTC. Translating gives CSASEDSFYGYTF.

The chain couples TRBV29-1 to TRBJ2-7, with TRBD2 matching 10 bases. The CDR3 spans 13 residues. Trimming at V came to 7 bases and at J to 2 bases, leaving 5 bases not matched to a gene. Germline values: CDR1 SQVTM, CDR2 ANQGSEA. This chain's CDR3 is CSGISGRTYEQYF. The CDR3 region has the DNA TGCAGCGGTATTAGCGGGAGGACCTACGAGCAGTACTTC.

The chain employs TRBV5-1 and TRBJ1-1; D possibly corresponds to TRBD1 (6 bases). This CDR3 region has 15 residues. Germline values: CDR1 SGHRS, CDR2 YFSETQ. Trimming removed 4 bases from V and 4 bases from J, with 17 bases in between. CDR3 sequence (DNA): TGCGCCAGCAGCACCCAGACAGGTGGTGCCACTGAAGCTTTCTTT. This gives the protein CASSTQTGGATEAFF. Drawing the rest from reference TRBV5-1 and TRBJ1-1, the complete variable domain is KAGVTQTPRYLIKTRGQQVTLSCSPISGHRSVSWYQQTPGQGLQFLFEYFSETQRNKGNFPGRFSGRQFSNSRSEMNVSTLELGDSALYLCASSTQTGGATEAFFGQGTRLTVV.

The rearrangement joins TRBV7-2 to TRBJ2-5; possibly TRBD1 or TRBD2 for D (7 bases each). The CDR3 totals 15 residues. Germline CDR1 is SGHTA and CDR2 is FQGNSA. The V end lost 6 bases, the J end lost 4 bases, and 18 bases lay between the germline ends. In DNA form, the CDR3 reads TGTGCCAGCAGGGGAGGGGGCCCGGCGGTAGAGACCCAGTACTTC. Its translation: CASRGGGPAVETQYF.

This chain connects TRBV6-2 or TRBV6-3 to TRBJ2-5; 8 bases fit TRBD1. CDR3 length: 15 amino acids. The junction had 3 bases not matched to a gene; V was cut back by 2 bases and J by 1 base. CDR1 is MNHEY, CDR2 SVGEGT, per germline. CDR3 bases: TGTGCCAGCAGTTACGGGGGACAGGCCCAAGAGACCCAGTACTTC. The encoded protein is CASSYGGQAQETQYF.

CDR3 nucleotides: TGTGCCAGCTCACCAGGTGTTTTGGCAGGGCCAGACTTGAACACTGAAGCTTTCTTT. Protein product: CASSPGVLAGPDLNTEAFF. The rearrangement uses TRBV18 and TRBJ1-1; possibly TRBD1 for D (5 bases). Germline V gene sequence: CDR1 KGHSH, CDR2 LQKENI. Between the trimmed V and J ends, which lost 2 bases and 0 bases, there was a span of 22 bases. This CDR3 comprises 19 residues.

This chain joins TRBV9 and TRBJ1-2; D not certain. The CDR3 runs to 14 residues. Germline assignment: CDR1 SGDLS and CDR2 YYNGEE. Trimming took off 0 bases at V and 3 bases at J, with 9 bases between the two ends. This chain's CDR3 is CASSVAAADYGYTF. In DNA, the CDR3 is TGTGCCAGCAGCGTAGCGGCAGCTGACTATGGCTACACCTTC.

The chain links TRBV24-1 to TRBJ2-5; the match to TRBD1 covers 8 bases. The CDR3 runs 15 residues. Germline V gene sequence: CDR1 KGHDR, CDR2 SFDVKD. With V trimmed by 3 bases and J by 4 bases, 6 bases remained unmatched. In nucleotides, the CDR3 is TGTGCCACCAGTGATCCCGGACAGGGAATAGAGACCCAGTACTTC. Residues: CATSDPGQGIETQYF.

Points on this clone: Within the sample, other DNA sequences also encode this same CDR3. This chain links TRBV19 with TRBJ1-1; D is unclear. CDR1 is LNHDA and CDR2 is SQIVND in the germline V gene (reference sequence). V was trimmed by 7 bases and J by 0 bases, leaving 12 bases between them. The CDR3 has 14 residues. The CDR3 loop is CASNPGRLNTEAFF. CDR3 nucleotides: TGTGCCAGTAACCCAGGACGGTTGAACACTGAAGCTTTCTTT. The full variable domain, rest sourced from reference TRBV19 and TRBJ1-1, is DGGITQSPKYLFRKEGQNVTLSCEQNLNHDAMYWYRQDPGQGLRLIYYSQIVNDFQKGDIAEGYSVSREKKESFPLTVTSAQKNPTAFYLCASNPGRLNTEAFFGQGTRLTVV.

The chain uses TRBV6-5 and TRBJ1-4; D perhaps matches TRBD1 (5 bases). V shed 10 bases and J shed 6 bases, with 15 bases lying between them. The CDR3 runs to 13 residues. From germline, CDR1 is MNHEY and CDR2 SVGAGI. CDR3 sequence reads: CAIETVPDEKLFF. CDR3 DNA: TGTGCCATAGAGACAGTTCCTGATGAAAAACTGTTTTTT.